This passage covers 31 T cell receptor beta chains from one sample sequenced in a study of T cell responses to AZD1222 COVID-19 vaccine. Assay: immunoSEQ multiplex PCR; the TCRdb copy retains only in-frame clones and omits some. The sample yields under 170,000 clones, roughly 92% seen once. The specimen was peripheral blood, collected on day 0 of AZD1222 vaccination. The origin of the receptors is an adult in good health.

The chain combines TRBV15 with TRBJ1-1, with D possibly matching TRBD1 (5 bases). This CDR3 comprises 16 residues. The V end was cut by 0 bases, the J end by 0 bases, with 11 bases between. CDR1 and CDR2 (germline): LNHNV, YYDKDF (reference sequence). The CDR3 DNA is TGTGCCACCAGCAGAGAACAGGAGCATTTGAACACTGAAGCTTTCTTT. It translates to CATSREQEHLNTEAFF.

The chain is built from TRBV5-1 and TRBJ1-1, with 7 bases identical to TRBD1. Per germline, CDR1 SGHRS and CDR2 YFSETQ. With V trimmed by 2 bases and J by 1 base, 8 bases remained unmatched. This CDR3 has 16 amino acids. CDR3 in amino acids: CASSLIAYRGNTEAFF. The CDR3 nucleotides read TGCGCCAGCAGCTTAATAGCTTACAGGGGGAACACTGAAGCTTTCTTT.

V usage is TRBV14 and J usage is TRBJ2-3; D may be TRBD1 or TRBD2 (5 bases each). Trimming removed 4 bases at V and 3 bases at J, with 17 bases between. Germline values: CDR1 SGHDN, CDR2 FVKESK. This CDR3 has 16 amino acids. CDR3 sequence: CASSRTLVSATDTQYF. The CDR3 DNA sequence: TGTGCCAGCAGCCGGACACTGGTTAGCGCTACAGATACGCAGTATTTT. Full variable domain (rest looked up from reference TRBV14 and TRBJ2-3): EAGVTQFPSHSVIEKGQTVTLRCDPISGHDNLYWYRRVMGKEIKFLLHFVKESKQDESGMPNNRFLAERTGGTYSTLKVQPAELEDSGVYFCASSRTLVSATDTQYFGPGTRLTVL.

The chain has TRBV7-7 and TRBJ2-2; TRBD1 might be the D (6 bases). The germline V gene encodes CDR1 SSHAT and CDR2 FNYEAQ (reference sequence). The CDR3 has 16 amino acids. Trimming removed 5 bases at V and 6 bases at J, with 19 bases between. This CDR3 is CASSAQGTRGPGELFF. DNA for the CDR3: TGTGCCAGCAGCGCACAGGGAACCAGAGGCCCCGGGGAGCTGTTTTTT.

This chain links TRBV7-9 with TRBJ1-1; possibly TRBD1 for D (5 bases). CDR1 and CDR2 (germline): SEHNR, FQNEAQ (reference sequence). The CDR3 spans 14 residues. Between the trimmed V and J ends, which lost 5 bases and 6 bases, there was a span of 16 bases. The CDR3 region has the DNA TGTGCCAGCAGCATATCATCGACAGTCTCTGAAGCTTTCTTT. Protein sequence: CASSISSTVSEAFF.

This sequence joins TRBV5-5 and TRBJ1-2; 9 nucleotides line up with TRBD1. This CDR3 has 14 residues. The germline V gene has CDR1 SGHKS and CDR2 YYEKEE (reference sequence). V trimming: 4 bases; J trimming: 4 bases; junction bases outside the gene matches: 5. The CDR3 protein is CASSPGQGPYGYTF. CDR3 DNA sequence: TGTGCCAGCAGCCCGGGACAGGGACCCTATGGCTACACCTTC.

The CDR3: CASSLESGTSTDTQYF. Written as DNA, the CDR3 is TGTGCCAGCAGTTTAGAAAGCGGTACTAGCACAGATACGCAGTATTTT. V usage is TRBV2 and J usage is TRBJ2-3, with D perhaps matching TRBD2 (5 bases). Germline CDR1 is SNHLY and CDR2 is FYNNEI. This CDR3 is built from 16 residues. Trimming cost V 5 bases and J 0 bases, with 15 bases left between them. Full variable domain (missing parts from reference TRBV2 and TRBJ2-3): EPEVTQTPSHQVTQMGQEVILRCVPISNHLYFYWYRQILGQKVEFLVSFYNNEISEKSEIFDDQFSVERPDGSNFTLKIRSTKLEDSAMYFCASSLESGTSTDTQYFGPGTRLTVL.

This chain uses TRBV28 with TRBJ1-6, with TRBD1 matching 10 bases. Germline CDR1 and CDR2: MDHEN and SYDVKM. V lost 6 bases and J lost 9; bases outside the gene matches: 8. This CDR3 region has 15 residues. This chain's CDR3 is CASSRTGGGVSPLHF. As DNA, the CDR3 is TGTGCCAGCAGCAGGACAGGGGGTGGTGTTTCACCCCTCCACTTT.

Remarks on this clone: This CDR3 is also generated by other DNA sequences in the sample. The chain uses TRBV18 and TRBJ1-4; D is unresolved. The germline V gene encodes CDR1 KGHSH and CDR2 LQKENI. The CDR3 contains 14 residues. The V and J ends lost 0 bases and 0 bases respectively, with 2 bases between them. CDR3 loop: CASSPPATNEKLFF. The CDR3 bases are TGTGCCAGCTCACCACCCGCAACTAATGAAAAACTGTTTTTT.

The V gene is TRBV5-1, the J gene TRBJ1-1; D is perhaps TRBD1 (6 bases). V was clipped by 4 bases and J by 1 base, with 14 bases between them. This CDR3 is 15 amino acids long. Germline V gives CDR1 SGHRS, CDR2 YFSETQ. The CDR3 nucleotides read TGCGCCAGCAGCCGGGGGCAACGGGGGAACACTGAAGCTTTCTTT. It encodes CASSRGQRGNTEAFF.

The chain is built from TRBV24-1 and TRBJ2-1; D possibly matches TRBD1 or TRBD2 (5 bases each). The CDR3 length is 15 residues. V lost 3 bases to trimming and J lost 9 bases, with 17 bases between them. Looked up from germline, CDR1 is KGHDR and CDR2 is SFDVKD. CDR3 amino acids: CATSDAGTTDSEQFF. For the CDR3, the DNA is TGTGCCACCAGTGATGCCGGGACGACCGATAGTGAGCAGTTCTTC.

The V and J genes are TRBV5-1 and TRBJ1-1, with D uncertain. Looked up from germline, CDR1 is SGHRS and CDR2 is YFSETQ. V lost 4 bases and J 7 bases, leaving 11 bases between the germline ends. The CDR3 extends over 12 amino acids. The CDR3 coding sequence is TGCGCCAGCAGCCTCAATGCGGGTGAAGCTTTCTTT. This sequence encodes CASSLNAGEAFF.

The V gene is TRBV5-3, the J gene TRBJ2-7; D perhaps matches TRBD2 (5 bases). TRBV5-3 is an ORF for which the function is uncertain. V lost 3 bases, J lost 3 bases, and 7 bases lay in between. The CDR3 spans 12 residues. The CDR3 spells CARSSGGYEQYV. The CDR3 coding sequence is TGTGCCAGAAGCTCAGGAGGCTACGAGCAGTACGTC.

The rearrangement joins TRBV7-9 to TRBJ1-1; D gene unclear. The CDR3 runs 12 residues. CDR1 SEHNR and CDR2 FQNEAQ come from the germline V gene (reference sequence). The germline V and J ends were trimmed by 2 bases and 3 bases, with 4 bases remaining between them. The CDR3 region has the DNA TGTGCCAGCAGCTTAACGGACACTGAAGCTTTCTTT. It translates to CASSLTDTEAFF.

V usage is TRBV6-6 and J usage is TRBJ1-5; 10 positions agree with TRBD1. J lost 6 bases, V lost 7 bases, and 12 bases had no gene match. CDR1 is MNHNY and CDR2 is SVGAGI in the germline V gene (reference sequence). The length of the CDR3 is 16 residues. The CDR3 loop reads CASTERQGASSQPQHF. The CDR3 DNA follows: TGTGCCAGCACCGAACGACAGGGGGCGAGTAGTCAGCCCCAGCATTTT.

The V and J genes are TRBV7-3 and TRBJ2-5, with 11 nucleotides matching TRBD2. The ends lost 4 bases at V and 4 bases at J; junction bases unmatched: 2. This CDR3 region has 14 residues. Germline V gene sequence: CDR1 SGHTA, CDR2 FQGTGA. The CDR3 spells CASSSSGRRETQYF. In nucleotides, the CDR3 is TGTGCCAGCAGCTCTAGCGGGAGGCGAGAGACCCAGTACTTC.

DNA for the CDR3: TGCGCCAGCAGTGATAGGGAGACAAATACGCAGTATTTT. Encoded protein: CASSDRETNTQYF. The genes are TRBV10-2 and TRBJ2-3, with a possible D match to TRBD2 (5 bases). The V end was cut by 3 bases, the J end by 7 bases, with 11 bases between. Germline lookup yields CDR1 WSHSY and CDR2 SAAADI. The CDR3 loop spans 13 amino acids.

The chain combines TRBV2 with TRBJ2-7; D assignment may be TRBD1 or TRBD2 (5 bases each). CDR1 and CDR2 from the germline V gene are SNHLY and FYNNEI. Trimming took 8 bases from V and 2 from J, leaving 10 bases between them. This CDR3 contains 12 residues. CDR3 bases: TGTGCCAGCGGGCAGGGACCCTACGAGCAGTACGTC. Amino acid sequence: CASGQGPYEQYV.

CDR3 region: CAWSSTGIDGYTF. CDR3 bases: TGTGCCTGGAGTTCCACAGGGATCGATGGCTACACCTTC. This chain links TRBV30 with TRBJ1-2; possibly TRBD1 for D (6 bases). This CDR3 spans 13 amino acids. The ends were cut back, 2 bases at V and 6 bases at J, with 13 bases in the middle. CDR1 and CDR2 from the germline V gene are GTSNPN and SVGIG (reference sequence).

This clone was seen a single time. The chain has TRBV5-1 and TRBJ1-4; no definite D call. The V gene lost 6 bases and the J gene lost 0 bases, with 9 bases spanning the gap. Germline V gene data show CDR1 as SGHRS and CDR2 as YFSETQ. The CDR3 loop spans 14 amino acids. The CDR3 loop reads CASKRQPTNEKLFF. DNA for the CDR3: TGCGCCAGCAAAAGGCAGCCAACTAATGAAAAACTGTTTTTT.

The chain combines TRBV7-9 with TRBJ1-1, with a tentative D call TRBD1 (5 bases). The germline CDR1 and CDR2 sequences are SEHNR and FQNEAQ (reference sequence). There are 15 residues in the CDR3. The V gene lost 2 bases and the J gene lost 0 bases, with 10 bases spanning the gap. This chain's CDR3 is CASSLSGGVNTEAFF. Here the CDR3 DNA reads TGTGCCAGCAGCTTAAGTGGGGGAGTGAACACTGAAGCTTTCTTT.

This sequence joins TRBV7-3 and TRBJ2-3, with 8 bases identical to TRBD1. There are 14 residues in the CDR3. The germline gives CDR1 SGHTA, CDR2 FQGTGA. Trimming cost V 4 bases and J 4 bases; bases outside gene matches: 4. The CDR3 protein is CASSWTGFADTQYF. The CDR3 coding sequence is TGTGCCAGCAGCTGGACAGGGTTTGCAGATACGCAGTATTTT.

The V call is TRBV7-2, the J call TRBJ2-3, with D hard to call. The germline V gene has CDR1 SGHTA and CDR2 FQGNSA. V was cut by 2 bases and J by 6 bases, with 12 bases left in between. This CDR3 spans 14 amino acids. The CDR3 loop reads CASSLSTAADTQYF. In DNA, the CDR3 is TGTGCCAGCAGCTTATCCACCGCCGCGGATACGCAGTATTTT.

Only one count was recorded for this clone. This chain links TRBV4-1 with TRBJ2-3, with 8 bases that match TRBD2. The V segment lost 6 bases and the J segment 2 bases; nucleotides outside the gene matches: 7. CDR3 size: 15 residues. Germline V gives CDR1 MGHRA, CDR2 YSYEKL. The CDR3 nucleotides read TGCGCCAGCAGTAAGACTAGCGACTTCACAGATACGCAGTATTTT. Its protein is CASSKTSDFTDTQYF.

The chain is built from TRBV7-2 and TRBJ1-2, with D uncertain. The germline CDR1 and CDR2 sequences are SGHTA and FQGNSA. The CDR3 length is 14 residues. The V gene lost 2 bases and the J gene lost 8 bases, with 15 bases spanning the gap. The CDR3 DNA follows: TGTGCCAGCAGCTTAATAATACAGCGGGAAGGCTACACCTTC. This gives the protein CASSLIIQREGYTF.

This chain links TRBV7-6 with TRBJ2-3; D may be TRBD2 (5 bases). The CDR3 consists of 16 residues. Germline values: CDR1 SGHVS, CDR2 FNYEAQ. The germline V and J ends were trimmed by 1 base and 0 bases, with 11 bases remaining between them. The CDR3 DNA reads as TGTGCCAGCAGCTTAGAAGGGCTAGCTAGCACAGATACGCAGTATTTT. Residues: CASSLEGLASTDTQYF.

DNA for the CDR3: TGTGCCAGCAGCTTCAACAATGAGCAGTTCTTC. This codes for CASSFNNEQFF. The chain couples TRBV5-4 to TRBJ2-1; D uncertain. The CDR3 is made up of 11 amino acids. Germline lookup yields CDR1 SGHNT and CDR2 YYREEE (reference sequence). V lost 2 bases to trimming and J lost 5 bases, with 2 bases between them.

As DNA, the CDR3 is TGTGCCAGCAGTTTATCGAACACAGCACTTCAGCCCCAGCATTTT. The encoded protein is CASSLSNTALQPQHF. The chain carries TRBV27 and TRBJ1-5; no clear D gene. V was pared by 0 bases and J by 6 bases, with 12 bases between. The CDR3 contains 15 residues. CDR1 is MNHEY and CDR2 is SMNVEV in the germline V gene (reference sequence).

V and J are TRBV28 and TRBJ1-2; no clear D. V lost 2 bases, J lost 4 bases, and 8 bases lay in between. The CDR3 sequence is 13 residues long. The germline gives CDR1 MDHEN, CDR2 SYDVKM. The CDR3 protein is CASSLSYGYGYTF. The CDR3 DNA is TGTGCCAGCAGTTTAAGCTACGGCTATGGCTACACCTTC.

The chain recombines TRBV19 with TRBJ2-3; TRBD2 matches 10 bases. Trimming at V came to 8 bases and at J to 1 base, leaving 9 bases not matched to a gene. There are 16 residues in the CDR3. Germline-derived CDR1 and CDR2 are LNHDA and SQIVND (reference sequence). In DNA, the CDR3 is TGTGCCAGTGGAGCTAGCGGGAGATTTGGCACAGATACGCAGTATTTT. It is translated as CASGASGRFGTDTQYF.

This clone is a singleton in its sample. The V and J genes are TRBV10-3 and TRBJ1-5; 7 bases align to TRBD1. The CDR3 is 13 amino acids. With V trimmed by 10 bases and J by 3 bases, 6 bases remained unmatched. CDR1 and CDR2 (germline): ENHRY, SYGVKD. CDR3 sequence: CANQGGLNQPQHF. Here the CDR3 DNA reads TGTGCCAACCAGGGGGGACTCAATCAGCCCCAGCATTTT.